This T cell receptor beta chain was recovered during a study of T-cell reconstitution after alpha-beta-depleted transplantation in children. Unique molecular identifiers were used to barcode this TCRbeta library. TCRdb processed the PCR reads anew with MiXCR; each CDR3 protein has one entry. The repertoire includes a few hundred thousand distinct CDR3 sequences, 9.5% to 13% of them detected once, and over 4.5% sits in the top ten. The CDR3 length is 16 residues. The V gene end was trimmed by 6 bases and the J gene end by 1 base; junction bases not matched to a gene: 10. This clonotype was found a few times.

The sequenced sample was PBMCs from the stem cell graft donor, obtained from the stem cell graft. This sequence was found in a human donor who donated a stem cell graft to a child with acute myeloid leukemia. The chain combines TRBV12-3 or TRBV12-4 with TRBJ1-1, with 8 bases lining up with TRBD1. The CDR3 sequence: CASSHSRTGSNTEAFF. The CDR3 coding sequence is TGTGCCAGCAGCCACTCTAGGACAGGGTCGAACACTGAAGCTTTCTTT.